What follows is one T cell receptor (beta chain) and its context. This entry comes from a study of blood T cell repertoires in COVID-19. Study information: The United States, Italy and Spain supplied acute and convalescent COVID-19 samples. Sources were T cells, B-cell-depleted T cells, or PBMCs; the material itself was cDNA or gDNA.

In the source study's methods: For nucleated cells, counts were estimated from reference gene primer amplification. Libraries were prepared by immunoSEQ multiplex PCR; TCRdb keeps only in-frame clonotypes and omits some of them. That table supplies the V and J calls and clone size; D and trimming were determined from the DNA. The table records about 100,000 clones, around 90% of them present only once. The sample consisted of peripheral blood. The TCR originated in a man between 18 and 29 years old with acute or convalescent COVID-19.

Written as DNA, the CDR3 is TGTGCCAGCAGTGATAGGATTGGAGGCTACAATGAGCAGTTCTTC. Its protein is CASSDRIGGYNEQFF. The rearrangement uses TRBV6-1 and TRBJ2-1; D is possibly TRBD2 (5 bases). In germline, CDR1 is MNHNS, CDR2 SASEGT. V lost 3 bases to trimming and J lost 3 bases, with 12 bases between them. The length of the CDR3 is 15 residues.